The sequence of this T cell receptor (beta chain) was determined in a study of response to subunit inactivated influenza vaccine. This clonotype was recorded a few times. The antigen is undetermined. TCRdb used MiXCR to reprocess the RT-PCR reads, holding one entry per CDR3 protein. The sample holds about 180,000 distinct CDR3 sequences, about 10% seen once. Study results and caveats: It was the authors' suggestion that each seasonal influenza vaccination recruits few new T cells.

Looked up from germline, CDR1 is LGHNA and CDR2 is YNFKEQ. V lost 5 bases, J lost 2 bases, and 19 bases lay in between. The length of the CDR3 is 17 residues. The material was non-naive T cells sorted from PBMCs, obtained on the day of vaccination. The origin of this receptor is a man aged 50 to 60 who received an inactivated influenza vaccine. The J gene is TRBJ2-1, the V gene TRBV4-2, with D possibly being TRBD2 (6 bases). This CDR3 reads CASSVASSGGAYNEQFF. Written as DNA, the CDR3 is TGTGCCAGCAGCGTCGCTTCTTCCGGCGGGGCCTACAATGAGCAGTTCTTC.